Presented here are 9 T cell receptor beta chains from one specimen sequenced in a study of response to subunit inactivated influenza vaccine. TCRdb fed the RT-PCR reads into MiXCR, producing one record per CDR3 protein. Among around 500,000 distinct CDR3 sequences listed, about 10% were seen once. Sequencing was performed on PBMCs from blood, taken roughly 6 weeks after vaccination. All receptors come from a man aged 50-59 years who received an inactivated influenza vaccine.

This chain uses TRBV20-1 with TRBJ2-7; possibly TRBD1 or TRBD2 for D (5 bases each). The germline CDR1 and CDR2 sequences are DFQATT and SNEGSKA (reference sequence). V was trimmed by 3 bases and J by 0 bases, leaving 12 bases between them. The CDR3 is made up of 14 amino acids. CDR3 protein: CSARRDPSSYEQYF. As DNA, the CDR3 is TGCAGTGCTAGGAGGGACCCAAGCTCCTACGAGCAGTACTTC.

In its sample, this clonotype was seen many times. This chain joins TRBV11-2 and TRBJ1-5, with 7 bases identical to TRBD1. The germline V gene has CDR1 SGHAT and CDR2 FQNNGV. The V and J ends lost 6 bases and 3 bases, in that order; junction bases with no gene match: 5. There are 14 residues in the CDR3. The CDR3 nucleotides read TGTGCCAGCAGTCCGGGACAGTTCAATCAGCCCCAGCATTTT. This translates into CASSPGQFNQPQHF.

This clonotype turned up a few times. The chain joins TRBV30 to TRBJ2-2; TRBD1 or TRBD2 may be the D gene (6 bases each). Deletions cut 3 bases from V and 4 bases from J, with 15 bases between. The germline gives CDR1 GTSNPN, CDR2 SVGIG (reference sequence). The CDR3 loop spans 15 amino acids. The CDR3 region is CAWRTRGARTGELFF. In nucleotides, the CDR3 is TGTGCCTGGAGGACTAGGGGGGCGCGCACCGGGGAGCTGTTTTTT.

This clonotype was seen only a few times. The genes are TRBV5-1 and TRBJ2-5, with 8 bases matching TRBD1. Germline V lookup: CDR1 SGHRS, CDR2 YFSETQ. The trim removed 3 bases at V and 5 bases at J, leaving 18 bases unmatched. The CDR3 extends over 18 amino acids. The CDR3 spells CASSSPVRGGRGQETQYF. The CDR3 nucleotides are TGCGCCAGCAGCTCGCCGGTCCGTGGGGGCAGGGGGCAGGAGACCCAGTACTTC.

The chain employs TRBV27 and TRBJ2-7; TRBD2 might be the D (7 bases). This CDR3 contains 17 residues. V gave up 1 base and J gave up 6 bases, with 22 bases separating them. Germline V gene sequence: CDR1 MNHEY, CDR2 SMNVEV (reference sequence). In DNA, the CDR3 is TGTGCCAGCAGTTTATATTCGTACGGGGGGCGACTTCGCGAGCAGTACTTC. The encoded protein is CASSLYSYGGRLREQYF.

J is TRBJ2-7 and V is TRBV11-2; D ambiguous. The CDR3 runs to 13 residues. V was shortened by 3 bases and J by 3 bases, with 9 bases between the two germline ends. Germline V gives CDR1 SGHAT, CDR2 FQNNGV. CDR3 sequence (DNA): TGTGCCAGCAGCTTTTATCGCCTCTACGAGCAGTACTTC. It is translated as CASSFYRLYEQYF.

The V call is TRBV7-9, the J call TRBJ2-7, with 7 bases that match TRBD1. The CDR3 has 16 amino acids. Germline CDR1 is SEHNR and CDR2 is FQNEAQ (reference sequence). V shed 1 base and J 3 bases; nucleotides not matched to a gene: 9. The CDR3 coding sequence is TGTGCCAGCAGCTTAGGGGGTCCGGGACAGAGCTACGAGCAGTACTTC. Translated, it gives CASSLGGPGQSYEQYF.

The J gene is TRBJ2-6, the V gene TRBV6-2 or TRBV6-3; tentatively, D is TRBD2 (6 bases). The CDR3 has 16 amino acids. Germline CDR1 MNHEY, CDR2 SVGEGT. V dropped 5 bases and J dropped 3 bases, with 14 bases sitting between them. The CDR3 region has the DNA TGTGCCAGCAGTAACCCGTGGGGGGATGGGGCCAACGTCCTGACTTTC. Translation: CASSNPWGDGANVLTF.

This clonotype was observed a few times. The V gene is TRBV7-2, the J gene TRBJ2-2; D call uncertain. The CDR3 sequence is 14 residues long. Trimming pared 10 bases from V and 0 bases from J, leaving 12 bases between. Germline V CDR1 and CDR2: SGHTA, FQGNSA. The CDR3, as DNA: TGTGCCACCAACCGCGGCCCGAACACCGGGGAGCTGTTTTTT. Translation: CATNRGPNTGELFF. Drawing the rest from reference TRBV7-2 and TRBJ2-2, the complete variable domain is GAGVSQSPSNKVTEKGKDVELRCDPISGHTALYWYRQSLGQGLEFLIYFQGNSAPDKSGLPSDRFSAERTGGSVSTLTIQRTQQEDSAVYLCATNRGPNTGELFFGEGSRLTVL.